A single sample is the source of the 14 T cell receptor beta chains below, sequenced in a study of control samples from healthy donors and cancer patients. Clones were sequenced by immunoSEQ multiplex PCR, and TCRdb holds only the in-frame ones, with some missing. The sample shows 70,000 or so clones, over 65% of them seen only once. The sample was PBMCs. The source is a woman between 45 and 60 years old with lung cancer.

The V gene is TRBV5-1, the J gene TRBJ2-2; no clear D. This CDR3 contains 16 residues. Trimming cost V 1 base and J 1 base, with 11 bases left between them. The germline V gene encodes CDR1 SGHRS and CDR2 YFSETQ. The DNA of the CDR3 is TGCGCCAGCAGCTTGAATGTAGGCGGGAACACCGGGGAGCTGTTTTTT. It encodes CASSLNVGGNTGELFF.

The rearrangement links TRBV12-3 or TRBV12-4 to TRBJ2-1; D gene uncertain. V lost 7 bases to trimming and J lost 10 bases, with 14 bases between them. The CDR3 length is 12 residues. CDR3 region: CASTRVQAEQFF. The CDR3 DNA sequence: TGTGCCAGCACCCGAGTTCAGGCCGAGCAGTTCTTC.

V usage is TRBV5-1 and J usage is TRBJ2-1, with a possible D match to TRBD1 (7 bases). Germline assignment: CDR1 SGHRS and CDR2 YFSETQ. The V gene lost 4 bases and the J gene lost 1 base, with 15 bases spanning the gap. The CDR3 consists of 16 residues. CDR3 sequence: CASSLTSGGSYNEQFF. The CDR3 DNA reads TGCGCCAGCAGCCTAACGTCAGGGGGGTCCTACAATGAGCAGTTCTTC.

V is TRBV2 and J is TRBJ2-3; no definite D call. The V and J ends lost 7 bases and 0 bases respectively, with 11 bases between them. Germline V gene data show CDR1 as SNHLY and CDR2 as FYNNEI. This CDR3 region has 14 residues. DNA for the CDR3: TGTGCCAGCATTAGATCCAGTAGCACAGATACGCAGTATTTT. Translating gives CASIRSSSTDTQYF.

This chain connects TRBV28 to TRBJ2-7, with D perhaps given as TRBD1 or TRBD2 (5 bases each). CDR1 and CDR2 (germline): MDHEN, SYDVKM. This CDR3 is built from 16 residues. With 2 bases removed from V and 3 bases from J, the gap between germline ends came to 17 bases. The DNA for the CDR3 is TGTGCCAGCAGTTTAGGGGTGCAGGGACCCAACTACGAGCAGTACTTC. Its translation: CASSLGVQGPNYEQYF.

For this clone: The same CDR3 is also encoded by other DNA sequences in this sample. The J gene is TRBJ1-2, the V gene TRBV19, with D possibly TRBD1 on 6 matching bases. Trimming pared 2 bases from V and 7 bases from J, leaving 8 bases between. Germline V lookup: CDR1 LNHDA, CDR2 SQIVND (reference sequence). This CDR3 spans 12 amino acids. The CDR3 region has the DNA TGTGCCAGTAGTATACAAGGGGGTGGCTACACCTTC. Translation: CASSIQGGGYTF. The variable domain in full, completed from reference TRBV19 and TRBJ1-2, reads DGGITQSPKYLFRKEGQNVTLSCEQNLNHDAMYWYRQDPGQGLRLIYYSQIVNDFQKGDIAEGYSVSREKKESFPLTVTSAQKNPTAFYLCASSIQGGGYTFGSGTRLTVV.

This rearrangement joins TRBV5-5 to TRBJ2-3, with 7 nucleotides matching TRBD2. This CDR3 contains 16 residues. The J segment lost 7 bases and the V segment lost 4 bases, leaving 15 bases of the junction unmatched. Germline V gene sequence: CDR1 SGHKS, CDR2 YYEKEE (reference sequence). CDR3 bases: TGTGCCAGCAGCCCCTGGGAGGGAGGCTTAGAGAATACGCAGTATTTT. It encodes CASSPWEGGLENTQYF.

There are a few counts of this clone. This chain joins TRBV25-1 and TRBJ2-7; TRBD1 aligns across 7 bases. The length of the CDR3 is 13 residues. The germline V gene encodes CDR1 MGHDK and CDR2 SYGVNS. After removal of 4 bases from V and 5 bases from J, the junction contained 5 bases not matched to a gene. The CDR3 loop reads CASSAQGNHEQYF. The CDR3 nucleotides read TGTGCCAGCAGTGCACAGGGGAACCACGAGCAGTACTTC.

The genes are TRBV19 and TRBJ1-2; 7 bases match TRBD1. The trim removed 6 bases at V and 4 bases at J, leaving 8 bases unmatched. Germline V gene sequence: CDR1 LNHDA, CDR2 SQIVND (reference sequence). CDR3 size: 14 residues. The CDR3 here is CASSQGGDGYGYTF. CDR3 bases: TGTGCCAGTAGCCAGGGGGGCGACGGCTATGGCTACACCTTC.

V gene TRBV12-3 or TRBV12-4 combines with J gene TRBJ1-1; D is possibly TRBD1 (6 bases). The CDR3 spans 13 residues. The V end lost 4 bases, the J end lost 6 bases, and 12 bases lay between the germline ends. The chain's CDR3 is CASSYSGTSEAFF. DNA for the CDR3: TGTGCCAGCAGTTACTCAGGGACATCTGAAGCTTTCTTT.

This clone was counted between two and nine times. The V call is TRBV6-5, the J call TRBJ1-3; D might be TRBD1 (5 bases). The V end was cut by 8 bases, the J end by 4 bases, with 12 bases between. The CDR3 consists of 13 residues. CDR1 is MNHEY, CDR2 SVGAGI, per germline. This CDR3 reads CASAGQGGNTIYF. CDR3 nucleotides: TGTGCCAGCGCGGGGCAGGGAGGAAACACCATATATTTT.

The chain links TRBV7-2 to TRBJ2-2, with TRBD1 identical over 7 bases. Losses at the gene ends were 5 bases for V and 7 bases for J; bases not matched to a gene: 10. The germline gives CDR1 SGHTA, CDR2 FQGNSA. The CDR3 contains 15 residues. The CDR3: CASSPDRDDSGELFF. The CDR3 coding sequence is TGTGCCAGCAGCCCAGACAGGGACGATAGCGGGGAGCTGTTTTTT.

This sequence joins TRBV28 and TRBJ1-2; D is unresolved. Looked up from germline, CDR1 is MDHEN and CDR2 is SYDVKM. This CDR3 is built from 12 residues. V was clipped by 8 bases and J by 6 bases, with 13 bases between them. DNA for the CDR3: TGTGCCAGCGAGGGCGTCAGGCATGGCTACACCTTC. Its protein is CASEGVRHGYTF.

V and J are TRBV11-1 and TRBJ2-7; TRBD1 matches 9 bases. The V and J ends lost 5 bases and 0 bases, in that order; junction bases with no gene match: 2. The CDR3 contains 14 residues. The germline V gene has CDR1 SGHAT and CDR2 FQDESV (reference sequence). CDR3 amino acids: CASSRQGGSYEQYF. The CDR3 DNA reads TGTGCCAGCAGCCGACAGGGGGGCTCCTACGAGCAGTACTTC.